Below, one TCR beta chain is given with its context. Other DNA sequences within the sample encode an identical CDR3. The sample comes from a study of blood T cell repertoires in COVID-19. Overall study context: Donors in the United States, Italy and Spain gave samples during acute or convalescent COVID-19.

This CDR3 contains 14 residues. The ends were cut back, 0 bases at V and 0 bases at J, with 6 bases in the middle. In germline, CDR1 is SGDLS, CDR2 YYNGEE. As handled by the study authors: By means of reference gene primer amplification, nucleated cell counts were estimated. The table came from immunoSEQ multiplex PCR; TCRdb's copy has only in-frame clones and leaves some out. For V, J and clone size, that table is used; D and trimming come from the DNA. The table includes 300,000 to 450,000 clones, around 87% detected once. The TCR originated in a human donor in a cohort sampled during active COVID-19. The sequencing sample was made of peripheral blood. This sequence joins TRBV9 and TRBJ1-1; D remains ambiguous. In DNA form, the CDR3 reads TGTGCCAGCAGCGTAGCTTCTGTGAACACTGAAGCTTTCTTT. Translation gives CASSVASVNTEAFF.